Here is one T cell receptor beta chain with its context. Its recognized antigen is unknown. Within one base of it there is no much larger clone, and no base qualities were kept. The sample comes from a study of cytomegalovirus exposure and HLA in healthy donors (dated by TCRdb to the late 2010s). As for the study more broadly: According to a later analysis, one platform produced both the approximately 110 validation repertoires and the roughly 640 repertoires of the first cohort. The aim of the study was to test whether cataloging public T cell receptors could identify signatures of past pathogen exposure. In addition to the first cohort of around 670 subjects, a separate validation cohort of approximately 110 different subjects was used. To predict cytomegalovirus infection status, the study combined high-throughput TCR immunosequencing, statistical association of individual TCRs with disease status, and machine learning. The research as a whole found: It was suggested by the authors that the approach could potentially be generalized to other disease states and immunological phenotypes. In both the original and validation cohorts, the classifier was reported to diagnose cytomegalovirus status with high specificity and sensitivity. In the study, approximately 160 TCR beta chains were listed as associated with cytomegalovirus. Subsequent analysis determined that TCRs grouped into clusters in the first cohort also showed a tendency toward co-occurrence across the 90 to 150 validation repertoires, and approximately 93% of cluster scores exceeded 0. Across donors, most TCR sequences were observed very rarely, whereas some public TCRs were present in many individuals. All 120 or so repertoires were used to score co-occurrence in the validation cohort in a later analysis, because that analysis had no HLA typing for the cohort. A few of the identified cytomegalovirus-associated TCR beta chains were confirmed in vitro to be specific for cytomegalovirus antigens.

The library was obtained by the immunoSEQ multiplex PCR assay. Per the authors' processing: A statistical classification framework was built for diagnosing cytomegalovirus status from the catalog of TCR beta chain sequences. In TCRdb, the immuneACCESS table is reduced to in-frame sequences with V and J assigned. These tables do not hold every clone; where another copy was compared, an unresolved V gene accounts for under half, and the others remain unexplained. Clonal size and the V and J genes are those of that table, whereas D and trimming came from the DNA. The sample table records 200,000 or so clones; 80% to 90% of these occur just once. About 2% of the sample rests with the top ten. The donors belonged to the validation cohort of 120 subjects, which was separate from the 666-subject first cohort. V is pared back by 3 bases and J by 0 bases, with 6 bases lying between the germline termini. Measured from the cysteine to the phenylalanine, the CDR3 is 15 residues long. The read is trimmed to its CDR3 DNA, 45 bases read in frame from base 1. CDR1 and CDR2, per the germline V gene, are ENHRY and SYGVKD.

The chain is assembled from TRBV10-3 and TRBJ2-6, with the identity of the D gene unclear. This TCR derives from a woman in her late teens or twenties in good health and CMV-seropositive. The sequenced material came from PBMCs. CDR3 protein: CAISEGGSGANVLTF. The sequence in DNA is TGTGCCATCAGTGAAGGCGGCTCTGGGGCCAACGTCCTGACTTTC.